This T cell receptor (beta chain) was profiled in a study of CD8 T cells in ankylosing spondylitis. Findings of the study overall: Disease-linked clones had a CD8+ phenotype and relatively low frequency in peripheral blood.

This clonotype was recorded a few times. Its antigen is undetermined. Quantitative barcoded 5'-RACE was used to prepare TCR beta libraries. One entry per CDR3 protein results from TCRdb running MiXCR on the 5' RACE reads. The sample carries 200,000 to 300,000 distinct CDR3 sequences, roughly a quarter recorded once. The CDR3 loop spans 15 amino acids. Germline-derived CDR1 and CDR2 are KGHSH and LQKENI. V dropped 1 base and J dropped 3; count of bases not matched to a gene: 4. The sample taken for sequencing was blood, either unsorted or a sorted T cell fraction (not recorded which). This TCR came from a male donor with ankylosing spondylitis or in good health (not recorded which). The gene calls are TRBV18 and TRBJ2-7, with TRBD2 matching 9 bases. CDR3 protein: CASSPRSGGFYEQYF. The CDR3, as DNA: TGTGCCAGCTCACCACGGAGCGGGGGGTTCTACGAGCAGTACTTC. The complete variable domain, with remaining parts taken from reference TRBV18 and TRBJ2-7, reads NAGVMQNPRHLVRRRGQEARLRCSPMKGHSHVYWYRQLPEEGLKFMVYLQKENIIDESGMPKERFSAEFPKEGPSILRIQQVVRGDSAAYFCASSPRSGGFYEQYFGPGTRLTVT.